This TCR beta chain appears in the sequencing data of a study of post-analysis software for immune sequencing data. The sample holds a few counts of this clonotype. CDR1 and CDR2 from the germline V gene are DFQATT and SNEGSKA (reference sequence). Trimming cost V 3 bases and J 0 bases; bases outside gene matches: 9. The CDR3 is 17 amino acids. cDNA libraries of TCR beta carried unique molecular identifiers. MiXCR was run by TCRdb on the PCR reads, yielding one entry per CDR3 protein. The sample lists some 160,000 distinct CDR3 sequences, about 34% occurring once. Sequenced here: blood, sampled after autologous hematopoietic stem cell transplantation. This clonotype was sampled from a girl between 10 and 17 years old with multiple sclerosis. The rearrangement joins TRBV20-1 to TRBJ2-1; 9 bases agree with TRBD2. This CDR3 is CSARWLAGQSSYNEQFF. The CDR3 bases are TGCAGTGCTAGGTGGCTAGCGGGACAAAGCTCCTACAATGAGCAGTTCTTC.